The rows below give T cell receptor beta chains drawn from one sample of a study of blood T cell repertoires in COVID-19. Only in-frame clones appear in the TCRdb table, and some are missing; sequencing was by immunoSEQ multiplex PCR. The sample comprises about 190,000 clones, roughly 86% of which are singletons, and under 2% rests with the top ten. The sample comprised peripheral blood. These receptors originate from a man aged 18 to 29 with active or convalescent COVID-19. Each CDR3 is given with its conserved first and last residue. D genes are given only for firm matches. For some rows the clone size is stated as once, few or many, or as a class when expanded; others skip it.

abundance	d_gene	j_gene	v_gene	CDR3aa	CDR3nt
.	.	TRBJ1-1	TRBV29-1	CSVVGDAEAFF	TGCAGCGTTGTGGGCGACGCTGAAGCTTTCTTT
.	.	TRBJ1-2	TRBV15	CATSGDITNYGYTF	TGTGCCACCAGCGGTGACATCACTAACTATGGCTACACCTTC
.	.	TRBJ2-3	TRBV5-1	CASSLATDTDTQYF	TGCGCCAGCAGCTTGGCCACTGACACAGATACGCAGTATTTT
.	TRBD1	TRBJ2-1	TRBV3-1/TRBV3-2	CASSQGQGTGWDEQFF	TGTGCCAGCAGCCAAGGACAAGGGACAGGGTGGGATGAGCAGTTCTTC
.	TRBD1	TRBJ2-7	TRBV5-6	CASSRGTGLYEQYF	TGTGCCAGCAGCCGCGGGACAGGGCTCTACGAGCAGTACTTC
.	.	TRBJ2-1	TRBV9	CASSPYPRGSSYNEQFF	TGTGCCAGCAGCCCCTACCCACGGGGAAGCTCCTACAATGAGCAGTTCTTC
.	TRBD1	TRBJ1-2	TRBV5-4	CASSLGRQGNYGYTF	TGTGCCAGCAGCTTGGGACGACAGGGAAACTATGGCTACACCTTC
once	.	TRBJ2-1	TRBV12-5	CASGLQRGEQFF	TGTGCTAGTGGTCTCCAACGCGGTGAGCAGTTCTTC
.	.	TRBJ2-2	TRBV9	CASSPRGSGPRGELFF	TGTGCCAGCAGCCCCCGGGGAAGCGGACCACGGGGGGAGCTGTTTTTT
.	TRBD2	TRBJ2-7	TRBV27	CASSPLAVSSYEQYF	TGTGCCAGCAGTCCACTAGCGGTAAGCTCCTACGAGCAGTACTTC
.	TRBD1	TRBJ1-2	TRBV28	CASSSGQGTGYTF	TGTGCCAGCAGTTCGGGACAGGGTACAGGCTACACCTTC
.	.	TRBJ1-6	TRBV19	CASTPGSSYNSPLHF	TGTGCCAGTACCCCTGGGAGCTCCTATAATTCACCCCTCCACTTT
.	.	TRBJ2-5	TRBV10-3	CAISEGETQYF	TGTGCCATCTCAGAGGGAGAGACCCAGTACTTC
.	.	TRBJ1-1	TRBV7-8	CASSSGGNTEAFF	TGTGCCAGCAGCTCCGGAGGGAACACTGAAGCTTTCTTT
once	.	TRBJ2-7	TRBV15	CATSKGGQSYEQYF	TGTGCCACCAGCAAAGGAGGACAGTCCTACGAGCAGTACTTC
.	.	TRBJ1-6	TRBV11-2	CASSTGTFSPLHF	TGTGCCAGCAGCACAGGGACCTTTTCACCCCTCCACTTT
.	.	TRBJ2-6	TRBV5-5	CASSLGDASLYSGANVLTF	TGTGCCAGCAGCTTGGGAGATGCGAGCCTTTACTCTGGGGCCAACGTCCTGACTTTC
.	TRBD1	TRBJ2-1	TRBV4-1	CASSPGPGQGVGGVSYNEQFF	TGCGCCAGCAGCCCAGGGCCGGGACAGGGGGTAGGGGGGGTCTCCTACAATGAGCAGTTCTTC
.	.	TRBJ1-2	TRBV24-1	CATSDGEQNYGYTF	TGTGCCACCAGTGATGGGGAGCAAAATTATGGCTACACCTTC
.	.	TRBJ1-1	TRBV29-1	CSVNLSGGITEAFF	TGCAGCGTTAATCTAAGTGGGGGGATCACTGAAGCTTTCTTT
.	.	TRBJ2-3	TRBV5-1	CASRPQGLSTDTQYF	TGCGCCAGCAGACCCCAGGGGCTTAGCACAGATACGCAGTATTTT
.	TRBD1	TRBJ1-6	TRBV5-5	CASSFMTGGDRNSPLHF	TGTGCCAGCAGCTTCATGACAGGGGGGGATCGTAATTCACCCCTCCACTTT
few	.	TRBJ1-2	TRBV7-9	CASSFPTLNYGYTF	TGTGCCAGCAGCTTTCCGACACTCAACTATGGCTACACCTTC
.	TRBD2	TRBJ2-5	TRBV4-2	CASSQGTSGQETQYF	TGTGCCAGCAGCCAAGGGACTAGCGGGCAAGAGACCCAGTACTTC
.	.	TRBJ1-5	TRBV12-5	CASGLPGNQPQHF	TGTGCTAGTGGTTTACCGGGAAATCAGCCCCAGCATTTT
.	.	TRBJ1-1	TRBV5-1	CASSFQSPGDTEAFF	TGCGCCAGCAGCTTCCAGTCCCCGGGGGACACTGAAGCTTTCTTT
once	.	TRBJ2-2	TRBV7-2	CASSLDSNTGELFF	TGTGCCAGCAGCTTAGACTCGAACACCGGGGAGCTGTTTTTT
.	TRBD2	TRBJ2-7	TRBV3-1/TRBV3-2	CASSPGGGRAGEQYF	TGTGCCAGCAGCCCCGGGGGAGGGCGCGCGGGTGAGCAGTACTTC
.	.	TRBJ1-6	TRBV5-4	CASSAGVLRNSPLHF	TGTGCCAGCAGCGCCGGGGTTTTACGTAATTCACCCCTCCACTTT
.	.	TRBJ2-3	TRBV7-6	CASSQRDSTSTDTQYF	TGTGCCAGCAGCCAACGGGACTCCACAAGCACAGATACGCAGTATTTT
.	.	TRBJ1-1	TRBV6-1	CASSVYSAGANTEAFF	TGTGCCAGCAGTGTTTATTCGGCGGGGGCGAACACTGAAGCTTTCTTT
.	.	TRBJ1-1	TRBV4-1	CASSQAGAGEAFF	TGCGCCAGCAGCCAAGCAGGGGCGGGTGAAGCTTTCTTT
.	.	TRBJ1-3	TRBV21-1	CASRTSWGTPGNTIYF	TGTGCCAGCAGAACCTCCTGGGGGACTCCCGGAAACACCATATATTTT
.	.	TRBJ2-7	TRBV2	CASRGGEVDF	TGTGCCAGCAGGGGCGGGGAGGTGGACTTC
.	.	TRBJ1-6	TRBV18	CASSPIQTEPNSPLHF	TGTGCCAGCTCACCGATACAGACAGAACCAAATTCACCCCTCCACTTT
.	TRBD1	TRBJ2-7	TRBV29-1	CSVEFGTGGDEQYF	TGCAGCGTTGAGTTTGGGACAGGGGGTGACGAGCAGTACTTC
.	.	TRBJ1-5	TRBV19	CASSSNRRGSFQPQHF	TGTGCCAGTAGTAGTAACAGGAGGGGTTCATTTCAGCCCCAGCATTTT
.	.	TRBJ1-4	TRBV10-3	CAISESRATSTNEKLFF	TGTGCCATCAGTGAGTCGAGAGCTACTTCAACTAATGAAAAACTGTTTTTT
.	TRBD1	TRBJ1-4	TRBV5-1	CASSLVRGDTTNEKLFF	TGCGCCAGCAGCTTGGTCAGGGGGGATACAACTAATGAAAAACTGTTTTTT
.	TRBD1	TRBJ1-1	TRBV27	CASSWTGNTEAFF	TGTGCCAGCAGTTGGACAGGGAACACTGAAGCTTTCTTT
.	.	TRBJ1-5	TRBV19	CASSGGDQAAPQHF	TGTGCCAGTAGTGGGGGGGACCAAGCGGCGCCCCAGCATTTT
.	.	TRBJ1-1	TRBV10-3	CAISLGGEAFF	TGTGCCATCTCTCTGGGGGGTGAAGCTTTCTTT
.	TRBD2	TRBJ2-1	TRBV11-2	CASSLAGGFLNEQFF	TGTGCCAGCAGCTTGGCGGGAGGGTTTCTGAATGAGCAGTTCTTC
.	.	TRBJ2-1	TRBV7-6	CASSFAHSGSSYNEQFF	TGTGCCAGCAGCTTTGCCCATAGCGGAAGCTCCTACAATGAGCAGTTCTTC
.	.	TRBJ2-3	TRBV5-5	CASSPWTADTQYF	TGTGCCAGCAGCCCCTGGACTGCCGATACGCAGTATTTT
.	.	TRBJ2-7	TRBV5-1	CASSLTGISYEQYF	TGCGCCAGCAGCTTGACAGGAATCTCCTACGAGCAGTACTTC
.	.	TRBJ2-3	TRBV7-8	CASSLAQAGDTQYF	TGTGCCAGCAGCTTAGCTCAGGCGGGAGATACGCAGTATTTT
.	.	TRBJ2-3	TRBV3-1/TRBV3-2	CASSQGDYDTQYF	TGTGCCAGCAGCCAGGGAGACTATGATACGCAGTATTTT
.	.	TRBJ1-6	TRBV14	CASSEVGVSPLHF	TGTGCCAGCAGCGAAGTAGGGGTTTCACCCCTCCACTTT
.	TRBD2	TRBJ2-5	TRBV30	CAWREGPTLAGGRKTQYF	TGTGCCTGGAGGGAAGGCCCCACACTAGCGGGGGGTAGAAAGACCCAGTACTTC
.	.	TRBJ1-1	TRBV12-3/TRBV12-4	CASSLEQGTEAFF	TGTGCCAGCAGTTTAGAGCAGGGTACTGAAGCTTTCTTT
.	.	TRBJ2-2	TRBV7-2	CASSLVASGELFF	TGTGCCAGCAGCTTAGTTGCGAGCGGGGAGCTGTTTTTT
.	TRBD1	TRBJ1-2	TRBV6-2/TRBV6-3	CASSYDRGRGRSNYGYTF	TGTGCCAGCAGTTACGACAGGGGGCGCGGTCGTTCTAACTATGGCTACACCTTC
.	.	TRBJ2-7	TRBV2	CASSIDMVSYEQYF	TGTGCCAGCAGCATAGACATGGTGTCCTACGAGCAGTACTTC